This TCR beta chain was recorded in a study of human T cells and chemical hapten exposure. The study, taken as a whole, reports: Alopecia in all donors means immunity may differ from healthy individuals. Versus controls, expanded TCRs had significantly more large CDR3 similarity clusters.

TCRdb independently ran MiXCR on the RACE reads; one entry per CDR3 protein. The table lists 80,000 to 100,000 distinct CDR3 sequences, 11% of them singletons. CDR3 length: 13 residues. CDR1 and CDR2 (germline): DFQATT, SNEGSKA (reference sequence). Trimming took 4 bases from V and 5 from J, leaving 15 bases between them. The time point here: patch test 3, about 24 weeks after DPC sensitization. Noted treatment: therapeutic diphenylcyclopropenone sensitization with weekly scalp DPC. This clonotype was seen at least ten times. Its target is not known. The TCR sequence derives from a woman younger than 45 with alopecia areata. Some clones in this sample may be carry-over from other donors' samples. The rearrangement links TRBV20-1 to TRBJ2-7; D assignment may be TRBD1 or TRBD2 (5 bases each). The source was whole blood, collected in connection with sensitization to the hapten diphenylcyclopropenone (DPC). CDR3 protein: CSATRRGPHEQYF. Here the CDR3 DNA reads TGCAGTGCTACCCGCCGGGGCCCCCACGAGCAGTACTTC.